This T cell receptor (beta chain) was sequenced in a study of monozygotic twins with cystic fibrosis. Study details: Approximately 2.8 micrograms of fragmented DNA underwent around 14 PCR cycles for library preparation. Study outcomes and limitations: No link emerged between shared CDR3 counts and age, concordance or severity. Median Simpson clonality of approximately 0.009 suggested naive T cells predominated. In 13 of 16 pairs, V gene usage was closest to the co-twin's.

Produced via immunoSEQ multiplex PCR; TCRdb's table is partial and in-frame only. The sample contains more than 12,000 clones, approximately 98% of which appear only once. The length of the CDR3 is 16 residues. The germline gives CDR1 SGHNT, CDR2 YYREEE (reference sequence). V was pared by 0 bases and J by 7 bases, with 17 bases between. Turning to this clone: Its antigen is unidentified.

The V and J genes are TRBV5-4 and TRBJ2-1; D call uncertain. Specimen: blood. This sequence originates from a girl aged 2 to 9 with cystic fibrosis. This CDR3 reads CASSLESGLQWNEQFF. CDR3 DNA: TGTGCCAGCAGCTTGGAGTCTGGCCTACAGTGGAATGAGCAGTTCTTC.